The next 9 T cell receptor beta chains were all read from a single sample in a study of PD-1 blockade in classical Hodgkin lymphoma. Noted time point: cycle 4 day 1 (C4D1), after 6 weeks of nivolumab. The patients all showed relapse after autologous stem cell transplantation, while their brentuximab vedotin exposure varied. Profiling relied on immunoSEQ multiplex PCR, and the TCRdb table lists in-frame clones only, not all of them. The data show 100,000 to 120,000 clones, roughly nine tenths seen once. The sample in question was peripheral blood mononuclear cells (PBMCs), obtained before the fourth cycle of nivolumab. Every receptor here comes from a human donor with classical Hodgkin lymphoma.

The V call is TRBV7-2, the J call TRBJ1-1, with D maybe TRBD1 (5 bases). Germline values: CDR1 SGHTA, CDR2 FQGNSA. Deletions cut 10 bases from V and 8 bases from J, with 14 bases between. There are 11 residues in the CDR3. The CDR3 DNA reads TGTGCCACCGGGGACGCCCTCGAAGCTTTCTTT. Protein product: CATGDALEAFF.

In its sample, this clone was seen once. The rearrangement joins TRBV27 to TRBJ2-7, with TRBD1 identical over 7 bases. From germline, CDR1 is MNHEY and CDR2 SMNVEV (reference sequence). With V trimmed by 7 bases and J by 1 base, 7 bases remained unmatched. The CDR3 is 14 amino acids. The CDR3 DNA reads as TGTGCCAGCAAGGGGACAGCCCTTTCCTACGAGCAGTACTTC. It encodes CASKGTALSYEQYF.

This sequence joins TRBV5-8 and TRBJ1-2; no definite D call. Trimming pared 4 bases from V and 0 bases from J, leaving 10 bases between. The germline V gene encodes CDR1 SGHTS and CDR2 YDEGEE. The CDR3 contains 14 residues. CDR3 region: CASSVKGTNYGYTF. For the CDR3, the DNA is TGTGCCAGCAGCGTGAAGGGAACTAACTATGGCTACACCTTC.

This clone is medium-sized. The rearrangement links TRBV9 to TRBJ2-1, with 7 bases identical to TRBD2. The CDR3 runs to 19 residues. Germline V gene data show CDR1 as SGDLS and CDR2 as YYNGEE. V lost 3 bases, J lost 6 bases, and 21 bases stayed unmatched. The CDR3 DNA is TGTGCCAGCAGCGCCCAACCACTAGCGTCCTCACTGGGGGGCAATGAGCAGTTCTTC. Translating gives CASSAQPLASSLGGNEQFF.

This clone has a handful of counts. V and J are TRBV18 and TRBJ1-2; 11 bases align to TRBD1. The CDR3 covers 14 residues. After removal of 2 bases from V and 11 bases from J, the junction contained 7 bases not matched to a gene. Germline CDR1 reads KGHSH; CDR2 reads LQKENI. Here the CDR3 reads CASSPSKGQGVYTF. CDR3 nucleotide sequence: TGTGCCAGCTCACCATCGAAGGGACAGGGGGTGTACACCTTC.

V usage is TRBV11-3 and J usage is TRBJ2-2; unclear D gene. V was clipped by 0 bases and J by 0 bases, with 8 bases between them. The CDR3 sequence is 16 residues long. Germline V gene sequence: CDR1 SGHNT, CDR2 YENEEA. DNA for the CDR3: TGTGCCAGCAGCTTAGAGGGCCTGTCGAACACCGGGGAGCTGTTTTTT. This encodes CASSLEGLSNTGELFF.

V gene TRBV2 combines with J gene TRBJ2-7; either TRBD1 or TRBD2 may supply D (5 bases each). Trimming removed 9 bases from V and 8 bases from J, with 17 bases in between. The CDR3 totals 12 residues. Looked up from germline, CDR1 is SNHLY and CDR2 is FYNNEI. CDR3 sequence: CASHEGTSQQYF. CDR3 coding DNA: TGTGCCAGTCACGAAGGGACCTCTCAGCAGTACTTC. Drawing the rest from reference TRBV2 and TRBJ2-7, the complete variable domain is EPEVTQTPSHQVTQMGQEVILRCVPISNHLYFYWYRQILGQKVEFLVSFYNNEISEKSEIFDDQFSVERPDGSNFTLKIRSTKLEDSAMYFCASHEGTSQQYFGPGTRLTVT.

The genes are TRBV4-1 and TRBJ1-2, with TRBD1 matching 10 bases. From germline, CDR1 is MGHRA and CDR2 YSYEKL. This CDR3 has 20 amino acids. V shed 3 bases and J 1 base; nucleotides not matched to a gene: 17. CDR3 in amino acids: CASSHAGPRDRGAGNYGYTF. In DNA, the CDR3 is TGCGCCAGCAGCCACGCTGGTCCCCGGGACAGGGGAGCGGGTAACTATGGCTACACCTTC.

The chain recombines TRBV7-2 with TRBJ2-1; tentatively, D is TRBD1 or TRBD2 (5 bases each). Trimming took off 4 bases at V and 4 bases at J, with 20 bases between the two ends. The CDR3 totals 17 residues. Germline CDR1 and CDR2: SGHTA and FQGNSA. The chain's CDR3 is CASSSQRLIEGYNEQFF. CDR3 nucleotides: TGTGCCAGCAGCTCGCAAAGGCTTATCGAGGGGTACAATGAGCAGTTCTTC.